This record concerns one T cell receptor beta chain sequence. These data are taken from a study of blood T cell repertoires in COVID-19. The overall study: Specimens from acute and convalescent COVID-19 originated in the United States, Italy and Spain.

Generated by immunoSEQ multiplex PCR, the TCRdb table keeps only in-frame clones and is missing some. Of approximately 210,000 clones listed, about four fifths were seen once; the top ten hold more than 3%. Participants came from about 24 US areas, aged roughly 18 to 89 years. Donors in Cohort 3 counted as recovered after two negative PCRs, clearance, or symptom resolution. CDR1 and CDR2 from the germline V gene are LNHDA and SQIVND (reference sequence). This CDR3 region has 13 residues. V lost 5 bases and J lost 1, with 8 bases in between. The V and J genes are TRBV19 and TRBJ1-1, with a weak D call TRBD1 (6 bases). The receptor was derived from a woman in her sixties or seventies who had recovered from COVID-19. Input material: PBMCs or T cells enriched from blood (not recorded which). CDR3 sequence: CASSWGQNTEAFF. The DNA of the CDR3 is TGTGCCAGTAGTTGGGGACAGAACACTGAAGCTTTCTTT. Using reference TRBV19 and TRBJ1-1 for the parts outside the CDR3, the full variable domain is DGGITQSPKYLFRKEGQNVTLSCEQNLNHDAMYWYRQDPGQGLRLIYYSQIVNDFQKGDIAEGYSVSREKKESFPLTVTSAQKNPTAFYLCASSWGQNTEAFFGQGTRLTVV.